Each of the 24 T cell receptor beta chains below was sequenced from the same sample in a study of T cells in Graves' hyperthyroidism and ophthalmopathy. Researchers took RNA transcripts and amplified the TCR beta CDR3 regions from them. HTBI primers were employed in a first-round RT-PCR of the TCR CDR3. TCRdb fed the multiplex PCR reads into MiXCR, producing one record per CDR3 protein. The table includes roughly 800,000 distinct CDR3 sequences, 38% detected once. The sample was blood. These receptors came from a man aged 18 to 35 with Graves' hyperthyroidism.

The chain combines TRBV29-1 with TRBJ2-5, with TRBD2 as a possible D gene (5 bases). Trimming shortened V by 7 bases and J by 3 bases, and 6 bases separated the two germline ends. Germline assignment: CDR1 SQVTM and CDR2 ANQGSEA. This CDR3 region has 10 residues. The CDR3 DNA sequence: TGCAGCGGGAGGAAAGAGACCCAGTACTTC. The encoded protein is CSGRKETQYF.

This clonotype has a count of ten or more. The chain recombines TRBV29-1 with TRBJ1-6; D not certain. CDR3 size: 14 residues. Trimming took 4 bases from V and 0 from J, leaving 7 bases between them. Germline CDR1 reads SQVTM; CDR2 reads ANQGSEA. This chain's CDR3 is CSVATSSYNSPLHF. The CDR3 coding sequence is TGCAGCGTTGCCACGAGCTCCTATAATTCACCCCTCCACTTT.

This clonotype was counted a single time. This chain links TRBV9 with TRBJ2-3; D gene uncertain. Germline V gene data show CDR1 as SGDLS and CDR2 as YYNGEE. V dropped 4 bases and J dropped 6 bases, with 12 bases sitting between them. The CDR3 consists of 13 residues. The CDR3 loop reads CASSMRPGDTQYF. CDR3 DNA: TGTGCCAGCAGCATGCGACCTGGGGATACGCAGTATTTT.

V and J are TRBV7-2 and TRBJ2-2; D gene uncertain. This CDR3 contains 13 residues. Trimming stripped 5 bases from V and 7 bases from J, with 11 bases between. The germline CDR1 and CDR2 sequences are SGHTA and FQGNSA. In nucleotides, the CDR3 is TGTGCCAGCAGCCAGTGGACGAGCGGGGAGCTGTTTTTT. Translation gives CASSQWTSGELFF.

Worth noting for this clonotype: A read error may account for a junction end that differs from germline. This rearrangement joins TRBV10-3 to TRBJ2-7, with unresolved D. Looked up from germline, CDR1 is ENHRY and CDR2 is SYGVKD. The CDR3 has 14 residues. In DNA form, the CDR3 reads TGTGCCAGCAGTTTCCGTCCGGACTCCTACGAGCAGTACTTC. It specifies CASSFRPDSYEQYF.

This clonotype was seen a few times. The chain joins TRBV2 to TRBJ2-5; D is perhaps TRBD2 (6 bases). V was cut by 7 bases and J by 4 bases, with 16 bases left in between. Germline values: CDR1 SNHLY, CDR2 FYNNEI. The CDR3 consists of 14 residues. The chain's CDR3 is CASTTTRTIETQYF. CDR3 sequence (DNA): TGTGCCAGCACCACGACTAGGACGATAGAGACCCAGTACTTC. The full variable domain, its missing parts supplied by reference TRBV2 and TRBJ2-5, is EPEVTQTPSHQVTQMGQEVILRCVPISNHLYFYWYRQILGQKVEFLVSFYNNEISEKSEIFDDQFSVERPDGSNFTLKIRSTKLEDSAMYFCASTTTRTIETQYFGPGTRLLVL.

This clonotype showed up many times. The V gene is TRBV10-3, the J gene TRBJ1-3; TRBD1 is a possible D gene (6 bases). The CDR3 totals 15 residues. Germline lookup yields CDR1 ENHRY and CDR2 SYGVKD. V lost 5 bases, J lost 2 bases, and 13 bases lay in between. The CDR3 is CAISIQGGPGNTIYF. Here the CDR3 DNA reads TGTGCCATCAGTATACAGGGAGGCCCTGGAAACACCATATATTTT.

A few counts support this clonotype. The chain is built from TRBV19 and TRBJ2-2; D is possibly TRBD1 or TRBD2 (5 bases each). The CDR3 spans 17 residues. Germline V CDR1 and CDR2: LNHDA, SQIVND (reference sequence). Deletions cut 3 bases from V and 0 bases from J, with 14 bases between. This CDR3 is CASSISGQASNTGELFF. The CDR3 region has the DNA TGTGCCAGTAGTATCTCGGGGCAGGCGTCGAACACCGGGGAGCTGTTTTTT.

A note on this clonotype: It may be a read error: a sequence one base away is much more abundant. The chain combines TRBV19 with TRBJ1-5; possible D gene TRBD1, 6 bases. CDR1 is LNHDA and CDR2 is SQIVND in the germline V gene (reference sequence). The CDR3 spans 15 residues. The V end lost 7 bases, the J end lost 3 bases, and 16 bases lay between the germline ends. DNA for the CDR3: TGTGCCAGTATTACCGTGGGGGGGGCCAATCAGCCCCAGCATTTT. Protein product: CASITVGGANQPQHF. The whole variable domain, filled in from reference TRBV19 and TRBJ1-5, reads DGGITQSPKYLFRKEGQNVTLSCEQNLNHDAMYWYRQDPGQGLRLIYYSQIVNDFQKGDIAEGYSVSREKKESFPLTVTSAQKNPTAFYLCASITVGGANQPQHFGDGTRLSIL.

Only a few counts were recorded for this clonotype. The CDR3 region has the DNA TGTGCCAGCAGTGAAAGCTGGGAGGGAATAGGAGTCTACGAGCAGTACTTC. Its protein product is CASSESWEGIGVYEQYF. V usage is TRBV2 and J usage is TRBJ2-7, with 7 bases lining up with TRBD2. V gave up 2 bases and J gave up 3 bases; unmatched junction bases: 13. The CDR3 runs to 17 residues. In germline, CDR1 is SNHLY, CDR2 FYNNEI.

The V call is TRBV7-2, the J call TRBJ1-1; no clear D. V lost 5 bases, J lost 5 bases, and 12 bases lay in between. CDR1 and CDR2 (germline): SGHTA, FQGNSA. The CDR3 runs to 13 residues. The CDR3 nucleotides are TGTGCCAGCAGCCCCCTGAAAAAAACTGAAGCTTTCTTT. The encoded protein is CASSPLKKTEAFF.

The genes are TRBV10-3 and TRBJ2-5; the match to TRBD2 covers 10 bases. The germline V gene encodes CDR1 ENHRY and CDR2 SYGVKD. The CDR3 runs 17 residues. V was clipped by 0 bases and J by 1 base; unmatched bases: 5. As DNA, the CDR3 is TGTGCCATCAGTGAGTCGAGAGCGGGAGGGATCCAAGAGACCCAGTACTTC. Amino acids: CAISESRAGGIQETQYF.

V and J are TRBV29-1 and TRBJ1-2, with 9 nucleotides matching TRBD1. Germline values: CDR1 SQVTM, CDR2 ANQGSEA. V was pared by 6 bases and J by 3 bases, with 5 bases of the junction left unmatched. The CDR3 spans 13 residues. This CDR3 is CSVLRQGDYGYTF. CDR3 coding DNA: TGCAGCGTCCTAAGACAGGGGGACTATGGCTACACCTTC.

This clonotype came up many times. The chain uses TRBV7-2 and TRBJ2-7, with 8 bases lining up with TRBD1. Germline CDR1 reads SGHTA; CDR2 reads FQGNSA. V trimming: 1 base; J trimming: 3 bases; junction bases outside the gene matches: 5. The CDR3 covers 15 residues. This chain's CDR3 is CASSLGQGANYEQYF. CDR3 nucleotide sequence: TGTGCCAGCAGCTTAGGGCAGGGGGCCAACTACGAGCAGTACTTC.

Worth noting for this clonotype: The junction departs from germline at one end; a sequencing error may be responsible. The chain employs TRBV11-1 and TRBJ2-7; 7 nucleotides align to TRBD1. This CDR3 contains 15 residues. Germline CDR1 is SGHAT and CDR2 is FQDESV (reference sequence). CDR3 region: CASSSRQGRSYKQYF. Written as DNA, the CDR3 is TGTGCCAGCAGCAGCCGACAGGGCCGATCCTACAAGCAGTACTTC.

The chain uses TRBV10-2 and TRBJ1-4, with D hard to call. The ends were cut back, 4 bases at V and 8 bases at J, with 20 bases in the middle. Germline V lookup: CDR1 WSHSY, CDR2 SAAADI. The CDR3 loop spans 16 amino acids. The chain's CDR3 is CASSASSGRQREKLFF. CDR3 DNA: TGCGCCAGCAGTGCCAGCTCCGGACGCCAAAGGGAAAAACTGTTTTTT.

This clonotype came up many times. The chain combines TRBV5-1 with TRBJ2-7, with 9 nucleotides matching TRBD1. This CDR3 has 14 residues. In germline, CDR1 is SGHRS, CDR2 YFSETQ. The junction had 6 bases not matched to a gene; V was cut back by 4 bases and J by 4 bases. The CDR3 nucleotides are TGCGCCAGCAGCCCGGGGGGACAGGGATACGAGCAGTACTTC. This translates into CASSPGGQGYEQYF.

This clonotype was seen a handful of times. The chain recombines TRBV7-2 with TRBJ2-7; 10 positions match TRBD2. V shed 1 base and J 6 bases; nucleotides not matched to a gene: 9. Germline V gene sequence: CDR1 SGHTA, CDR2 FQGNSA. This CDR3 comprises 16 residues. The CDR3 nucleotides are TGTGCCAGCAGCTTAGATGGCCTAGCGGGAGCCCTCGAGCAGTACTTC. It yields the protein CASSLDGLAGALEQYF. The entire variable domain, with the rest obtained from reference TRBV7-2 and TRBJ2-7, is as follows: GAGVSQSPSNKVTEKGKDVELRCDPISGHTALYWYRQSLGQGLEFLIYFQGNSAPDKSGLPSDRFSAERTGGSVSTLTIQRTQQEDSAVYLCASSLDGLAGALEQYFGPGTRLTVT.

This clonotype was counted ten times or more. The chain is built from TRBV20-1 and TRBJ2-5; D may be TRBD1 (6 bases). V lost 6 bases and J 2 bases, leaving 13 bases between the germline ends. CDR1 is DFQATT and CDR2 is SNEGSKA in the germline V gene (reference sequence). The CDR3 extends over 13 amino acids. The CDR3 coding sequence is TGCAGTGCCCCTGACAGGACTCAAGAGACCCAGTACTTC. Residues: CSAPDRTQETQYF.

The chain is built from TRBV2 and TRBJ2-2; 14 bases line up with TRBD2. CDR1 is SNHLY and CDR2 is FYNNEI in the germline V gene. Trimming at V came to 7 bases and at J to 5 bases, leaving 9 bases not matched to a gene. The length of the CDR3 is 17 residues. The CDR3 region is CASNPTSGRAGTGELFF. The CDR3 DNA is TGTGCCAGCAACCCGACTAGCGGGAGGGCCGGTACCGGGGAGCTGTTTTTT.

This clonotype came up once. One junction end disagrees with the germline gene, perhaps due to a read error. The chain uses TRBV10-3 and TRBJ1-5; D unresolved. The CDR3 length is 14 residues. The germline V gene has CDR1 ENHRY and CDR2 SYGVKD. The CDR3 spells CATSGLAGGQTQHF. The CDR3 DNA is TGTGCCACCTCAGGACTAGCGGGAGGTCAGACCCAGCATTTT.

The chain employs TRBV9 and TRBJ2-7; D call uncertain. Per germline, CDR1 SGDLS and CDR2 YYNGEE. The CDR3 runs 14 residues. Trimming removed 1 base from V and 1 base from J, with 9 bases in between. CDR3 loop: CASSVRLESYEQYF. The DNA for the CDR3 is TGTGCCAGCAGCGTACGCCTCGAATCCTACGAGCAGTACTTC.

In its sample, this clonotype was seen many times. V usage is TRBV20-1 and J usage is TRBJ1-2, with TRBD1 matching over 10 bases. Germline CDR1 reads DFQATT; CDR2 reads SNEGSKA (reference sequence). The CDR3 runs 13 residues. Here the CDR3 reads CSAKTGGAYGYTF. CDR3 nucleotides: TGCAGCGCGAAGACAGGGGGCGCGTATGGCTACACCTTC.

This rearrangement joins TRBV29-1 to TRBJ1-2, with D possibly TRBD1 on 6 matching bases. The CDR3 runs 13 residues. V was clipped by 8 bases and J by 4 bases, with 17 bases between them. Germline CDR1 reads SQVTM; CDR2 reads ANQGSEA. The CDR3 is CSSPTGASYGYTF. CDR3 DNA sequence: TGCAGCAGCCCCACGGGGGCGAGCTATGGCTACACCTTC.